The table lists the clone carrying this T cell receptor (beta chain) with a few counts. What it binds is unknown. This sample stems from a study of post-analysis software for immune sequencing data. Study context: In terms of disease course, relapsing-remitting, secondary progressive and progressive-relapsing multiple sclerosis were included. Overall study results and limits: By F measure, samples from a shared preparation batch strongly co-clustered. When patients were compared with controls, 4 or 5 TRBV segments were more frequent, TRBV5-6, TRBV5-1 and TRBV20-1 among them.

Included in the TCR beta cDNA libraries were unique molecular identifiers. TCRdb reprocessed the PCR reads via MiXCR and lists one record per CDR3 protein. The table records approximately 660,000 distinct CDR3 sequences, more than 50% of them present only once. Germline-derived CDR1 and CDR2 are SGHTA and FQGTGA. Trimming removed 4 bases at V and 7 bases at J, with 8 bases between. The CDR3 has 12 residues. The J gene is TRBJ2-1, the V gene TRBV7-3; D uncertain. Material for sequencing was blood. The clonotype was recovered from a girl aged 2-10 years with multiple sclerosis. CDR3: CASSWSGNEQFF. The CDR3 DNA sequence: TGTGCCAGCAGCTGGAGTGGAAATGAGCAGTTCTTC.